The clone carrying this T cell receptor beta chain was seen more than once but under ten times. V was trimmed by 9 bases and J by 3 bases, leaving 12 bases between them. This CDR3 region has 13 residues. Genomic DNA constituted the template upon which TCR beta VDJ and CDR3 profiling was performed. TCRdb fed the reads into MiXCR, producing one record per CDR3 protein. The table lists about 400,000 distinct CDR3 sequences, 65% to 80% of them singletons, with 3.5% to 4.5% in the top ten. The entry originates in a study of CD8+CD57+ T cells in acquired aplastic anemia. Looking at the study overall: Yields of DNA that came from sorted CD4+ and CD8+ cells averaged 3.2 ug.

The receptor's source is a human donor in good health, serving as a control. The sample comprised sorted CD4+, CD8+, or CD8+CD57+ T cells (not recorded which) from PBMCs. The chain combines TRBV6-7 with TRBJ2-4; D may be TRBD1 or TRBD2 (5 bases each). TRBV6-7 falls under the ORF class, with uncertain function. CDR3 DNA: TGTGCCAGAACCGGGACGGTCAAAAACATTCAGTACTTC. It yields the protein CARTGTVKNIQYF.